Many counts were recorded for the clone carrying this T cell receptor beta chain. Regions amplified from RNA transcripts were the TCR beta CDR3 regions. The TCR CDR3 first-round RT-PCR relied on the HTBI primer set. Using its own MiXCR run on the multiplex PCR reads, TCRdb lists one record per CDR3 protein. The sample has about 420,000 distinct CDR3 sequences, approximately 14% seen once. This specimen belongs to a study of T cells in Graves' hyperthyroidism and ophthalmopathy. Trimming left V 3 bases short and J 6 bases short, with 11 bases between. The germline CDR1 and CDR2 sequences are MNHEY and SMNVEV (reference sequence). This CDR3 is built from 13 residues.

The genes are TRBV27 and TRBJ1-2; D is possibly TRBD1 (6 bases). The TCR originated in a woman under 30 with Graves' hyperthyroidism. The sequencing input was blood. The chain's CDR3 is CASSLSTGDGYTF. CDR3 coding DNA: TGTGCCAGCAGTTTGTCGACAGGAGATGGCTACACCTTC.